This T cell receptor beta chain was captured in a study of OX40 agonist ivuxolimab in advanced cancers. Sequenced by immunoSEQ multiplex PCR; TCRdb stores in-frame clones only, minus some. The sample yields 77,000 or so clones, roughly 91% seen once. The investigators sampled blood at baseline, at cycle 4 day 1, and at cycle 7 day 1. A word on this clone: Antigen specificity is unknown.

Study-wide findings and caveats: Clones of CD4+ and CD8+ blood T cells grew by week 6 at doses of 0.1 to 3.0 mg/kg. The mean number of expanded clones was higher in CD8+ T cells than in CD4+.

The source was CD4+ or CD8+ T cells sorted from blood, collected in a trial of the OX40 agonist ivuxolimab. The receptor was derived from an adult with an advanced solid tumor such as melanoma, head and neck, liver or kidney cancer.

Here the CDR3 reads CAILSVPGELFF. The CDR3 DNA is TGTGCCATCCTTAGCGTTCCCGGGGAGCTGTTTTTT. The chain recombines TRBV28 with TRBJ2-2, with D perhaps matching TRBD2 (5 bases). Germline V gene lookup returns CDR1 MDHEN and CDR2 SYDVKM. V shed 10 bases and J shed 6 bases, with 12 bases lying between them. The length of the CDR3 is 12 residues. The full variable domain, in which reference TRBV28 and TRBJ2-2 provide the parts outside the CDR3, is DVKVTQSSRYLVKRTGEKVFLECVQDMDHENMFWYRQDPGLGLRLIYFSYDVKMKEKGDIPEGYSVSREKKERFSLILESASTNQTSMYLCAILSVPGELFFGEGSRLTVL.